This T cell receptor beta chain came from a study of blood T cell repertoires in COVID-19 (dated by TCRdb to 2020 to 2022). About the investigation overall: Collaborator samples came from the United States, Italy and Spain and covered acute and convalescent phases of COVID-19. The prospective study material was composed of cDNA or gDNA derived from T cells, B-cell-depleted T cells, or PBMCs. Subjects who had been exposed to COVID-19, were actively infected with it, or had recovered from it provided the deeply sampled blood TCRbeta repertoires that made up the dataset. A freely available public database, intended as a resource for researchers studying the immune response to SARS-CoV-2, is where the repertoires were released. Samples came from the ongoing ImmuneRACE study (first 160 participants) plus 1,254 subjects from 6 global collaborators. The sample metadata nearly always contained a de-identified subject ID, COVID-19 status, age in years and sex. Where HLA class I and class II types were available, the types were taken from metadata supplied by the sample provider, not from assay-based typing.

A remark on this clone: No cognate antigen has been identified for it. Base qualities are missing; no much larger clone stands one base away.

Collaborating institutions collected whole blood in K2EDTA tubes following their own protocols. Collaborator samples were shipped for TCRbeta analysis as frozen whole blood, isolated PBMCs, or DNA extracted from either sample type. Clipping removes 5 bases from V and 7 bases from J, with 11 as the unmatched junction base count. The CDR3 numbers 16 residues from cysteine through phenylalanine. Of the read, only the CDR3 DNA is kept; its 48 bases are in frame from base 1. Based on the germline V gene, the CDR1 and CDR2 sequences are SGHAT and FQNNGV. TCRbeta CDR3 regions were amplified from genomic DNA by means of the immunoSEQ Assay, a bias-controlled multiplex PCR. The paper's processing steps were these. The number of nucleated cells in each sample was estimated by amplification of reference gene primers within the assay. To quantify the absolute abundance of each unique TCRbeta CDR3 rearrangement, sequence reads were collapsed and filtered. Productive Simpson clonality was computed per sample as the square root of Simpson's diversity index over productive rearrangements. This is the immuneACCESS table as TCRdb keeps it, with only in-frame sequences that have V and J called. A part of the clones is gone; compared with another copy, unresolved V genes explain less than half, and the rest is unexplained. For V, J and clone size, that table is used; D and trimming come from the DNA. The sample data list 60,000 to 70,000 clones, and around 90% of these were observed just once. The ten largest clones represent about 12% of the sample.

Paper-wide results and their limitations: Clinical and demographic metadata were provided uncurated, with the amount varying by source and participant.

This sequence originates from a human donor with active COVID-19. The donor label of this sample is uncertain. Input material: peripheral blood. The receptor chain draws on TRBV11-2 and TRBJ2-1; TRBD2 fits 10 bases in the junction. The CDR3 region reads CASSAPLAGALNEQFF. At the DNA level, the sequence is TGTGCCAGCAGCGCCCCCCTAGCGGGAGCTTTGAATGAGCAGTTCTTC.